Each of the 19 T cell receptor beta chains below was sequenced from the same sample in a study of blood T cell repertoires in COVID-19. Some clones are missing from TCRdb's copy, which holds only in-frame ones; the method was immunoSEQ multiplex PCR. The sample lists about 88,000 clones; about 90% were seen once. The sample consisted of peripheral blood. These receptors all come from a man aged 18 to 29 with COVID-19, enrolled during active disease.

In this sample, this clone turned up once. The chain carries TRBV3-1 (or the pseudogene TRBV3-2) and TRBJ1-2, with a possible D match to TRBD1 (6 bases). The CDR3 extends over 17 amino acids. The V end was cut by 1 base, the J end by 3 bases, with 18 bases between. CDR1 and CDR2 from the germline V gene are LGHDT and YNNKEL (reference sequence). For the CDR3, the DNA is TGTGCCAGCAGCCAAGCCCTCCCCCGGGACACACACTATGGCTACACCTTC. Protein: CASSQALPRDTHYGYTF.

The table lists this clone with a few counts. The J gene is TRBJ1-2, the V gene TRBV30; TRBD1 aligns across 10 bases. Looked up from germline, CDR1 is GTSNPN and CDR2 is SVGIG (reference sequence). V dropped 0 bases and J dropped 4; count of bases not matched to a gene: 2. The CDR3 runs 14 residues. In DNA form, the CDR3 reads TGTGCCTGGAGTGTCGGGACAGGGGTCTATGGCTACACCTTC. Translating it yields CAWSVGTGVYGYTF.

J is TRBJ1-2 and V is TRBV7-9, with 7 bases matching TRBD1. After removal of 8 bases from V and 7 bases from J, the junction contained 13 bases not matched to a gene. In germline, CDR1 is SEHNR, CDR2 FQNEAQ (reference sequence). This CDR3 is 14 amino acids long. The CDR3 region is CASPTQGEDSGYTF. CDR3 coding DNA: TGTGCCAGCCCGACGCAGGGGGAGGATAGTGGCTACACCTTC. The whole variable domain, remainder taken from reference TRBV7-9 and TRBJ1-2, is DTGVSQNPRHKITKRGQNVTFRCDPISEHNRLYWYRQTLGQGPEFLTYFQNEAQLEKSRLLSDRFSAERPKGSFSTLEIQRTEQGDSAMYLCASPTQGEDSGYTFGSGTRLTVV.

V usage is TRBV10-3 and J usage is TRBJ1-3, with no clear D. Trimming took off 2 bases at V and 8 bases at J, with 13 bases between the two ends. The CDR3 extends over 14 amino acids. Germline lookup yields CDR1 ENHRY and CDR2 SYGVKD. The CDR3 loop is CAISEIRERDTIYF. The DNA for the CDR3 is TGTGCCATCAGTGAGATACGGGAGAGGGACACCATATATTTT.

The CDR3 region is CASSTGQGAYEQYF. The CDR3 DNA is TGTGCCAGCAGCACCGGACAGGGGGCTTACGAGCAGTACTTC. V usage is TRBV13 and J usage is TRBJ2-7; 11 bases map to TRBD1. This CDR3 contains 14 residues. Germline CDR1 is PRHDT and CDR2 is FYEKMQ (reference sequence). V shed 5 bases, J shed 4 bases, and the junction held 4 bases outside the gene matches.

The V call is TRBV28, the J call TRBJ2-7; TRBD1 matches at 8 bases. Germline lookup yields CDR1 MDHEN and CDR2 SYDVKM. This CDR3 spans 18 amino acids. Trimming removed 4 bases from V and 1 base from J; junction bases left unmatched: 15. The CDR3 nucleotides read TGTGCCAGCAGTTATAACAAGCTGGACAGGGAGTTTTCCTACGAGCAGTACTTC. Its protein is CASSYNKLDREFSYEQYF.

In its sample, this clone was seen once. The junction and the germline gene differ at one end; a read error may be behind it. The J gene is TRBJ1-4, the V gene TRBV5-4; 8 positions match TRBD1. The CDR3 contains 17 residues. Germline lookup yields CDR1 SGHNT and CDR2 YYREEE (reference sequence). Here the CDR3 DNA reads TGTGCCAGCAGCCTCGGCCCGGGACAGGCGAATAATGAAAAACTGCTTTTT. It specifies CASSLGPGQANNEKLLF.

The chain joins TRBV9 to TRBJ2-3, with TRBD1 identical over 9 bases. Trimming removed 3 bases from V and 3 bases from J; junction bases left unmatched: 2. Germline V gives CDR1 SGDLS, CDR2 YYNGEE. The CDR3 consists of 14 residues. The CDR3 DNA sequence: TGTGCCAGCAGCGGCGGACAGGGGACAGATACGCAGTATTTT. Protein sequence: CASSGGQGTDTQYF. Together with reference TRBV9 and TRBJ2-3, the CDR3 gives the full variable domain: DSGVTQTPKHLITATGQRVTLRCSPRSGDLSVYWYQQSLDQGLQFLIQYYNGEERAKGNILERFSAQQFPDLHSELNLSSLELGDSALYFCASSGGQGTDTQYFGPGTRLTVL.

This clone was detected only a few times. DNA of the CDR3: TGTGCCAGTAGTCCCGGGACAGGATACCGTAACTATGGCTACACCTTC. Encoded protein: CASSPGTGYRNYGYTF. The genes are TRBV19 and TRBJ1-2; TRBD1 matches at 8 bases. This CDR3 has 16 residues. Germline V gene data show CDR1 as LNHDA and CDR2 as SQIVND (reference sequence). V lost 5 bases and J lost 1; bases outside the gene matches: 9. Full variable domain (remainder filled in from reference TRBV19 and TRBJ1-2): DGGITQSPKYLFRKEGQNVTLSCEQNLNHDAMYWYRQDPGQGLRLIYYSQIVNDFQKGDIAEGYSVSREKKESFPLTVTSAQKNPTAFYLCASSPGTGYRNYGYTFGSGTRLTVV.

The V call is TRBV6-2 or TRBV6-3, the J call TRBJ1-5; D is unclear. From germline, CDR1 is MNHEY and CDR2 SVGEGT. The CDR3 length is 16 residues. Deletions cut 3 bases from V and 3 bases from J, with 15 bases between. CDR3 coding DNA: TGTGCCAGCAGTTATTCGAGTTGGTATATCAATCAGCCCCAGCATTTT. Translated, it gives CASSYSSWYINQPQHF.

The CDR3 here is CASGRDYEQYF. The CDR3 DNA is TGTGCCAGTGGGAGGGACTACGAGCAGTACTTC. V is TRBV7-2 and J is TRBJ2-7; 7 nucleotides line up with TRBD2. The germline V gene has CDR1 SGHTA and CDR2 FQGNSA. V lost 9 bases and J lost 3; bases outside the gene matches: 2. The CDR3 runs 11 residues.

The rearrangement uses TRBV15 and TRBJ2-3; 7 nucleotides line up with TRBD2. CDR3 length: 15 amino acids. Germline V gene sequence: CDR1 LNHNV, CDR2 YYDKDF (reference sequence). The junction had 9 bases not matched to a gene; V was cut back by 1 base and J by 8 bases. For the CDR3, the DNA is TGTGCCACCAGCAGAGGGGAGGGTAGCGGTAGTACGCAGTATTTT. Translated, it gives CATSRGEGSGSTQYF.

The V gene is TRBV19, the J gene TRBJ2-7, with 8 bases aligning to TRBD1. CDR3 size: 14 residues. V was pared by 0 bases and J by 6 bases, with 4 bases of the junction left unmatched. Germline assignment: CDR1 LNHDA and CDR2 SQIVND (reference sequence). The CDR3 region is CASSIDPRGLEQYF. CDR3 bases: TGTGCCAGTAGTATAGACCCCAGGGGGCTCGAGCAGTACTTC.

CDR3: CASSAGPGQGAWEQYF. CDR3 sequence (DNA): TGTGCCAGCAGCGCGGGACCGGGACAGGGGGCGTGGGAGCAGTACTTC. The rearrangement links TRBV9 to TRBJ2-7; 12 positions agree with TRBD1. CDR1 is SGDLS, CDR2 YYNGEE, per germline. The CDR3 is made up of 16 amino acids. With 3 bases clipped from V and 7 bases from J, the junction kept 11 bases outside the gene matches.

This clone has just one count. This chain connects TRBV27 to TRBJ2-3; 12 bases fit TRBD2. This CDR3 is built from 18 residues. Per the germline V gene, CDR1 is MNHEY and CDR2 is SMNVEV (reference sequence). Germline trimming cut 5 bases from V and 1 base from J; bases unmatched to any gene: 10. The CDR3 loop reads CASSPRPLAGGGTDTQYF. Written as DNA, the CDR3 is TGTGCCAGCAGTCCCCGACCACTAGCGGGAGGCGGCACAGATACGCAGTATTTT.

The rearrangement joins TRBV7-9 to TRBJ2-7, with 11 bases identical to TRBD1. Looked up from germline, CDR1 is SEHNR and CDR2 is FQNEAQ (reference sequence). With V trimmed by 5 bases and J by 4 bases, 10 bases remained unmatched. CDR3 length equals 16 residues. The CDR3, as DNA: TGTGCCAGCAGCGGTACCGGGACAGGGGGTTTATACGAGCAGTACTTC. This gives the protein CASSGTGTGGLYEQYF.

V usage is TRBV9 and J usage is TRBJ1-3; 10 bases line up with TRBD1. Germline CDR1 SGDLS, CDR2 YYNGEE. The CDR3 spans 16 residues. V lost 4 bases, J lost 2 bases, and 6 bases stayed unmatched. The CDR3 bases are TGTGCCAGCAGCCCCTACGGGACAGGGGCTGGAAACACCATATATTTT. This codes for CASSPYGTGAGNTIYF. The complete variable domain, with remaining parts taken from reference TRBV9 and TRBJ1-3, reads DSGVTQTPKHLITATGQRVTLRCSPRSGDLSVYWYQQSLDQGLQFLIQYYNGEERAKGNILERFSAQQFPDLHSELNLSSLELGDSALYFCASSPYGTGAGNTIYFGEGSWLTVV.

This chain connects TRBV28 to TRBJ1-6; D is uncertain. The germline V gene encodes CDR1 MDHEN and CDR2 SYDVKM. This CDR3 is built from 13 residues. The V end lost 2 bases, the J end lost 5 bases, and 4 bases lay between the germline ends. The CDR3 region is CASSLTDNSPLHF. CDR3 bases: TGTGCCAGCAGTTTAACGGATAATTCACCCCTCCACTTT.

The CDR3 spells CASSPHYNEQFF. The DNA for the CDR3 is TGTGCCAGCAGCCCCCACTACAATGAGCAGTTCTTC. This sequence joins TRBV9 and TRBJ2-1, with D uncertain. Germline CDR1 reads SGDLS; CDR2 reads YYNGEE. V was shortened by 4 bases and J by 3 bases, with 5 bases between the two germline ends. This CDR3 spans 12 amino acids.